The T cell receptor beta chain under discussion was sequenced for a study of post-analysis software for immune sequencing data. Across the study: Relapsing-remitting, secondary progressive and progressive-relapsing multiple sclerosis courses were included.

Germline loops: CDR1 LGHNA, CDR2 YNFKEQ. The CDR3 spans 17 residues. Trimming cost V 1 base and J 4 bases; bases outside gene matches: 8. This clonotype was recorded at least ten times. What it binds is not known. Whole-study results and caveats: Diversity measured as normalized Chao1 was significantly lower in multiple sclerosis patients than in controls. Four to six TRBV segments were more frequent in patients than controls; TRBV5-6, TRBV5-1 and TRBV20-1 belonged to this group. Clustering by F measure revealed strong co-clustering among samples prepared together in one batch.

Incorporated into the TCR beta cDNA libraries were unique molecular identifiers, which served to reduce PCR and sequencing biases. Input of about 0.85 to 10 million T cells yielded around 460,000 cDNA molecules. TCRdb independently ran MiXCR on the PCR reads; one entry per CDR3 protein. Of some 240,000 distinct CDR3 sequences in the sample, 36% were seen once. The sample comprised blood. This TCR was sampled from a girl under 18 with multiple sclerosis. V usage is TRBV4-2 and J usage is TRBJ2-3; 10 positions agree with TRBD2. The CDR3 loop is CASSQVGVAGGPDTQYF. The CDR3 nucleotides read TGTGCCAGCAGCCAAGTGGGGGTAGCGGGAGGACCAGATACGCAGTATTTT.